Below, 20 T cell receptor beta chains from the same sample are listed, as sequenced in a study of CD8 T cells in ankylosing spondylitis (TCRdb year 2017). Beyond this particular receptor, the publication reports: A TCR beta motif of eight highly homologous amino acid variants appeared characteristic of blood from ankylosing spondylitis patients.

These receptors' antigens are unknown. The method was 5' RACE. The sequencing machine was an Illumina HiSeq 2500. TCRdb reworked the public reads: Q25 trimming with fastp, MiXCR clone assembly, productive beta chains retained. Entries that share a CDR3 protein sequence are merged under the most common genes and DNA. For this sample the table gives more than 650,000 distinct CDR3 sequences, of which roughly 10% were detected only once. The ten top clones hold approximately 0.5% of the sample. The sequenced sample was blood, either unsorted or a sorted T cell fraction (not recorded which). The receptors originated from a male donor with ankylosing spondylitis.

This clonotype showed up many times. V is TRBV6-2 or TRBV6-3 and J is TRBJ2-3, with TRBD2 identical over 12 bases. CDR3 length: 20 amino acids. Germline trimming cut 4 bases from V and 2 bases from J; bases unmatched to any gene: 16. Germline assignment: CDR1 MNHEY and CDR2 SVGEGT. CDR3 DNA sequence: TGTGCCAGCAGTTGGAATAAGATACCGGGACTAGCGGGTCACACAGATACGCAGTATTTT. Its translation: CASSWNKIPGLAGHTDTQYF.

This clonotype was detected a few times. The chain combines TRBV6-6 with TRBJ1-5; D is ambiguous. V lost 6 bases to trimming and J lost 3 bases, with 6 bases between them. The CDR3 runs to 12 residues. The V gene's germline CDR1 is MNHNY and CDR2 SVGAGI (reference sequence). Written as DNA, the CDR3 is TGTGCCAGCAGAGGAGACAATCAGCCCCAGCATTTT. The encoded protein is CASRGDNQPQHF.

The chain is built from TRBV7-9 and TRBJ2-3, with D tentatively TRBD1 or TRBD2 (6 bases each). CDR3 length: 16 residues. V was pared by 2 bases and J by 6 bases, with 18 bases between. In germline, CDR1 is SEHNR, CDR2 FQNEAQ (reference sequence). CDR3 nucleotides: TGTGCCAGCAGCTTAAGGGGGGCAGGGAGGACTGATACGCAGTATTTT. As protein: CASSLRGAGRTDTQYF.

This clonotype occurred a few times. V usage is TRBV15 and J usage is TRBJ1-2; 10 nucleotides match TRBD1. The CDR3 extends over 15 amino acids. The germline gives CDR1 LNHNV, CDR2 YYDKDF (reference sequence). The J segment lost 8 bases and the V segment lost 1 base, leaving 7 bases of the junction unmatched. The DNA for the CDR3 is TGTGCCACCAGCAGAGTTCGGACAGGGGGTGAAGGCTACACCTTC. This translates into CATSRVRTGGEGYTF.

The chain joins TRBV12-3 or TRBV12-4 to TRBJ2-1; TRBD2 matches at 14 bases. Trimming at V came to 6 bases and at J to 14 bases, leaving 9 bases not matched to a gene. This CDR3 has 14 residues. The CDR3 DNA reads as TGTGCCAGCAGGTCGGGACTAGCGGGGGCTTACGAGTTCTTC. This codes for CASRSGLAGAYEFF.

This clonotype turned up a few times. The rearrangement joins TRBV6-1 to TRBJ1-6; D is perhaps TRBD1 (6 bases). Trimming removed 7 bases from V and 7 bases from J, with 17 bases in between. CDR3 length: 15 residues. Germline V lookup: CDR1 MNHNS, CDR2 SASEGT. CDR3 DNA: TGTGCCAGCAACCCAGGACAGTTTTCAAATTCACCCCTCCACTTT. Amino acid sequence: CASNPGQFSNSPLHF.

This clonotype was counted ten times or more. This chain's CDR3 is CASSLGGTGTDTQYF. Here the CDR3 DNA reads TGTGCCAGCAGCTTAGGCGGGACAGGAACAGATACGCAGTATTTT. The V and J genes are TRBV7-2 and TRBJ2-3; 8 positions agree with TRBD1. The CDR3 spans 15 residues. The germline V gene encodes CDR1 SGHTA and CDR2 FQGNSA. Germline trimming cut 1 base from V and 3 bases from J; bases unmatched to any gene: 3.

There are a few counts of this clonotype. The V and J genes are TRBV18 and TRBJ2-7; 8 bases are a match to TRBD2. The germline CDR1 and CDR2 sequences are KGHSH and LQKENI. The V and J ends lost 1 base and 5 bases, in that order; junction bases with no gene match: 4. The CDR3 runs 14 residues. The CDR3 DNA sequence: TGTGCCAGCTCACCACAGCGGGAGACCAACGAGCAGTACTTC. Translated, it gives CASSPQRETNEQYF.

This chain uses TRBV24-1 with TRBJ2-7, with 10 bases lining up with TRBD1. With V trimmed by 4 bases and J by 5 bases, 7 bases remained unmatched. The CDR3 contains 15 residues. Germline V gene data show CDR1 as KGHDR and CDR2 as SFDVKD. This CDR3 reads CATSESGTGVHEQYF. The CDR3 coding sequence is TGTGCCACCAGTGAGTCCGGGACAGGGGTCCACGAGCAGTACTTC.

This clonotype has ten or more counts. This chain joins TRBV20-1 and TRBJ1-2; 10 positions agree with TRBD1. The CDR3 contains 14 residues. J was trimmed by 5 bases and V by 4 bases; bases with no gene match: 7. CDR1 is DFQATT, CDR2 SNEGSKA, per germline (reference sequence). The CDR3 bases are TGCAGTGCTATTCTCCGGGACAGGGGATATGGCTACACCTTC. It yields the protein CSAILRDRGYGYTF.

This clonotype was counted many times. The chain couples TRBV5-1 to TRBJ2-3, with a tentative D call TRBD2 (5 bases). CDR1 SGHRS and CDR2 YFSETQ come from the germline V gene. The CDR3 covers 16 residues. Trimming removed 0 bases at V and 1 base at J, with 12 bases between. The CDR3 region has the DNA TGCGCCAGCAGCTTGGTCTCCGGGGATGGCACAGATACGCAGTATTTT. This gives the protein CASSLVSGDGTDTQYF.

The chain couples TRBV29-1 to TRBJ2-1, with D uncertain. There are 15 residues in the CDR3. Germline CDR1 and CDR2: SQVTM and ANQGSEA. V shed 4 bases and J shed 1 base, with 14 bases lying between them. CDR3 in amino acids: CSVVGLPVSYNEQFF. The DNA of the CDR3 is TGCAGCGTTGTAGGGCTGCCCGTATCCTACAATGAGCAGTTCTTC.

This sequence joins TRBV28 and TRBJ1-5; D unclear. The V gene lost 5 bases and the J gene lost 5 bases, with 19 bases spanning the gap. The length of the CDR3 is 16 residues. CDR1 MDHEN and CDR2 SYDVKM come from the germline V gene. The DNA of the CDR3 is TGTGCCAGCAGTCCTGGTGTCGTCGGGCTAGATCAGCCCCAGCATTTT. This codes for CASSPGVVGLDQPQHF.

The V gene is TRBV10-3, the J gene TRBJ2-1; possible D gene TRBD2, 5 bases. The germline gives CDR1 ENHRY, CDR2 SYGVKD. The CDR3 length is 14 residues. The V and J ends lost 5 bases and 5 bases respectively, with 13 bases between them. Here the CDR3 DNA reads TGTGCCATCAGTCCCGGACTGAGTAACAATGAGCAGTTCTTC. It is translated as CAISPGLSNNEQFF.

The rearrangement joins TRBV30 to TRBJ2-5; D may correspond to TRBD1 or TRBD2 (6 bases each). CDR1 is GTSNPN, CDR2 SVGIG, per germline (reference sequence). Trimming pared 1 base from V and 4 bases from J, leaving 10 bases between. The CDR3 is 13 amino acids. The CDR3 sequence: CAWSEGGRETQYF. CDR3 DNA sequence: TGTGCCTGGAGTGAGGGGGGAAGAGAGACCCAGTACTTC.

The CDR3 DNA reads TGTGCCATCAGTGAGTGGTCGGGGGCCTTCACTGAAGCTTTCTTT. Amino acids: CAISEWSGAFTEAFF. The chain recombines TRBV10-3 with TRBJ1-1, with D perhaps matching TRBD1 (6 bases). Trimming pared 1 base from V and 4 bases from J, leaving 13 bases between. CDR1 is ENHRY, CDR2 SYGVKD, per germline. This CDR3 region has 15 residues.

This clonotype was seen many times. V is TRBV7-2 and J is TRBJ2-3; D gene ambiguous. The CDR3 covers 13 residues. Germline V gene lookup returns CDR1 SGHTA and CDR2 FQGNSA. Trimming left V 3 bases short and J 6 bases short, with 10 bases between. CDR3 protein: CASSLNSVDTQYF. Here the CDR3 DNA reads TGTGCCAGCAGCTTGAACAGCGTCGATACGCAGTATTTT.

This rearrangement joins TRBV10-3 to TRBJ2-7; the match to TRBD1 covers 12 bases. The CDR3 has 13 residues. With V trimmed by 7 bases and J by 7 bases, 5 bases remained unmatched. CDR1 and CDR2 (germline): ENHRY, SYGVKD. CDR3 sequence (DNA): TGTGCCATCATGGGACAGGGGGCGGAAGAGCAGTACTTC. Its protein is CAIMGQGAEEQYF.

This clonotype has more than one count but fewer than ten. The CDR3 reads CASRDQGEGEQYF. CDR3 DNA sequence: TGTGCCAGCAGAGATCAGGGGGAAGGGGAGCAGTACTTC. The chain carries TRBV6-2 or TRBV6-3 and TRBJ2-7, with 7 bases identical to TRBD1. V lost 6 bases, J lost 7 bases, and 9 bases stayed unmatched. Germline values: CDR1 MNHEY, CDR2 SVGEGT. The CDR3 totals 13 residues.

This clonotype was picked up a small number of times. The chain joins TRBV28 to TRBJ2-1; 14 bases are shared with TRBD2. The V gene's germline CDR1 is MDHEN and CDR2 SYDVKM. J was trimmed by 7 bases and V by 5 bases; bases with no gene match: 19. The CDR3 loop spans 20 amino acids. This CDR3 reads CASSPASTSGRAGEGNEQFF. The CDR3 DNA follows: TGTGCCAGCAGTCCGGCCTCGACTAGCGGGAGGGCCGGAGAGGGGAATGAGCAGTTCTTC.